This TCR beta chain emerged from a study of T cell clones after liver transplantation. Study-level results: In two subjects, few donor cells limited the measurable donor-reactive repertoire.

CDR1 is MDHEN, CDR2 SYDVKM, per germline. The CDR3 runs to 14 residues. Unstimulated PBMCs were sorted into CD3+CD4+ and CD3+CD8+ populations. Produced via immunoSEQ multiplex PCR; TCRdb's table is partial and in-frame only. The repertoire holds roughly 51,000 clones, with approximately 71% as singletons. As regards this clone: What it binds is unknown.

The receptor was isolated from a human patient who received a liver transplant. Some T cells may be graft donor cells. V gene TRBV28 combines with J gene TRBJ2-5; D may be TRBD2 (6 bases). The DNA end lines up better with TRBJ2-7; the J call may be wrong. The sequenced sample was CD4+ T cells from blood, obtained about 56 months after liver transplant. The CDR3 DNA sequence: TGTGCCACGTATAGAGGAGGGGTGGACTACGAGCAGTACTTC. This gives the protein CATYRGGVDYEQYF.